This T cell receptor (beta chain) was found in a study of T-cell reconstitution after alpha-beta-depleted transplantation in children. Concerning this clonotype: The junction departs from germline at one end; a sequencing error may be responsible.

For TCRbeta, the library was prepared with unique molecular identifiers. TCRdb re-called the PCR reads through MiXCR, storing one row per CDR3 protein. The sample lists almost 500,000 distinct CDR3 sequences, around 13% occurring once. Germline-derived CDR1 and CDR2 are SSHAT and FNYEAQ (reference sequence). This CDR3 comprises 18 residues. This receptor was obtained from a human donor who donated a stem cell graft to a child with combined immunodeficiency. The sample here was PBMCs from the stem cell graft donor, taken from the stem cell graft. The gene calls are TRBV7-7 and TRBJ2-1; the match to TRBD1 covers 9 bases. CDR3 sequence: CASSSGQTGGLSYNEQFF. DNA of the CDR3: TGTGCTAGCAGCTCCGGGCAAACAGGGGGCTTGTCCTACAATGAGCAGTTCTTC.